This TCR beta chain originates from a study of blood T cell repertoires in COVID-19. Study at large: Collection of acute and convalescent COVID-19 samples took place in the United States, Italy and Spain.

Method: immunoSEQ multiplex PCR; TCRdb's copy keeps in-frame clones and lacks some. The repertoire holds 60,000 to 85,000 clones, with about four fifths as singletons. Between the trimmed V and J ends, which lost 3 bases and 0 bases, there was a span of 12 bases. The CDR3 has 15 amino acids. Germline values: CDR1 SGDLS, CDR2 YYNGEE. Sequencing was done on a sample of peripheral blood. The clonotype comes from a man aged 65-85 years who had recovered from COVID-19. The chain has TRBV9 and TRBJ1-1; maybe TRBD1 (6 bases). In DNA, the CDR3 is TGTGCCAGCAGCGACGGGGGGCACATGAACACTGAAGCTTTCTTT. Translation gives CASSDGGHMNTEAFF.